The T cell receptor beta chain described here comes from a study of blood T cell repertoires in COVID-19. The V and J ends lost 4 bases and 8 bases, in that order; junction bases with no gene match: 5. CDR3 length equals 16 residues. CDR1 is SGHVS and CDR2 is FQNEAQ in the germline V gene. The assay was immunoSEQ multiplex PCR, and TCRdb's table has in-frame clones only and misses some. This sample has fewer than 300,000 clones; approximately 90% occur once, and the top ten carry roughly 6.3%. The source is a woman in her forties or fifties with COVID-19, enrolled during active disease. The chain employs TRBV7-8 and TRBJ2-1, with TRBD2 matching over 16 bases. The material sequenced was peripheral blood. Here the CDR3 DNA reads TGTGCCAGCAGCTCAGGGACTAGCGGGAGGGCCTATGAGCAGTTCTTC. It specifies CASSSGTSGRAYEQFF.